This T cell receptor (beta chain) was identified during a study of blood T cell repertoires in COVID-19 (dated by TCRdb to the early 2020s). Looking at the study overall: Collaborator samples came from the United States, Italy and Spain and covered acute and convalescent phases of COVID-19. The material from the prospective study consisted of cDNA or gDNA derived from T cells, B-cell-depleted T cells, or PBMCs. Nearly every sample came with metadata listing a de-identified subject ID, COVID-19 status, age in years and sex. Subjects who had been exposed to COVID-19, were actively infected with it, or had recovered from it provided the deeply sampled blood TCRbeta repertoires that made up the dataset. The samples were drawn from the first 160 participants of the ongoing ImmuneRACE study and from 1,254 subjects provided by 6 global collaborators. Where HLA class I and class II types were available, the types were taken from metadata supplied by the sample provider, not from assay-based typing. A freely available public database, intended as a resource for researchers studying the immune response to SARS-CoV-2, is where the repertoires were released.

Participants in the prospective study were aged about 18 to 89 years, lived in over 20 United States geographic areas, and enrolled through a virtual design. In the prospective study, participants were assigned to cohorts based on the clinical history participants reported in a screening survey and a study questionnaire. Recovered participants in ImmuneRACE Cohort 3 were defined as having two consecutive negative NP/OP PCR tests, clearance from a healthcare professional, or resolution of symptoms. Mobile phlebotomists in the prospective study collected whole blood, serum and a nasopharyngeal or oropharyngeal swab from every participant. Participants in the prospective study had the option to provide additional blood draws and questionnaires over a 2-month period. Blood samples from the prospective study were shipped frozen or at room temperature prior to DNA extraction. The immunoSEQ Assay, a bias-controlled multiplex PCR, was used to amplify TCRbeta CDR3 regions from genomic DNA. The source study handled its data this way. Nucleated cell counts per sample were estimated from amplification of reference gene primers within the assay. Sequence reads were collapsed and filtered to measure the absolute abundance of every unique TCRbeta CDR3 rearrangement. For each sample, productive Simpson clonality was calculated as the square root of Simpson's diversity index over productive rearrangements. TCRdb provides this immuneACCESS table in a form limited to in-frame rearrangements. Some clones are lacking; in checked studies, under half of them reflect an unresolved V gene, and why the rest are absent is not known. V and J calls and clone size are given by that table; D and trimming were obtained from the DNA. Here the sample has about 350,000 clones; more than 85% occur a single time. The ten largest clones capture about 0.93% of the sample.

Overall study outcomes, separate from this receptor: Clinical and demographic metadata were provided uncurated, with the amount varying by source and participant.

V is pared back by 4 bases and J by 0 bases, with 13 bases lying between the germline termini. CDR1 and CDR2 are read off the germline V gene (reference sequence) as GTSNPN and SVGIG. Its CDR3 holds 15 amino acids, cysteine through phenylalanine. CDR3 DNA only is kept here, 45 bases in frame from base 1. Details on this clone: Its cognate antigen has yet to be identified. No per-base quality is available; no much larger clone lies one base away.

The sequence was collected from a woman in her 30s who had recovered from COVID-19. What was sequenced was PBMCs or T cells enriched from blood (not recorded which). Here the chain combines TRBV30 and TRBJ1-3; a tentative D call is TRBD1 (5 bases match). The nucleotide sequence reads as follows: TGTGCCTGGACCTCCCGCAGGGCCTCTGGAAACACCATATATTTT. The resulting protein is CAWTSRRASGNTIYF. The full variable domain, with segments outside the CDR3 supplied by the reference TRBV30 and TRBJ1-3 proteins, appears as SQTIHQWPATLVQPVGSPLSLECTVEGTSNPNLYWYRQAAGRGLQLLFYSVGIGQISSEVPQNLSASRPQDRQFILSSKKLLLSDSGFYLCAWTSRRASGNTIYFGEGSWLTVV.